This paragraph reports one T cell receptor (beta chain). Antigen unknown. The CDR3 does not end in the conserved phenylalanine or tryptophan, so this is likely a read error. This record comes from a study of tumor and adjacent non-tumor tissue in lung cancer. General study points: Top 100 clones took a larger repertoire share in normal lung. Compared with tumor, normal lung showed significantly lower TCR diversity. Tumor TCR diversity, when higher, was linked to shorter survival.

Between the trimmed V and J ends, which lost 3 bases and 3 bases, there was a span of 11 bases. Germline V gene sequence: CDR1 SGHNT, CDR2 YENEEA. The CDR3 has 15 residues. RNA was extracted from bulk tissue without any cell sorting. Donors were chemotherapy-naive, newly diagnosed lung cancer surgical patients in China, August–November 2014. TCRbeta libraries were built with three rounds of nested PCR, modified from ARM-PCR. TCRdb analysed the multiplex PCR reads with MiXCR anew, one entry per CDR3 protein. The sample includes approximately 90,000 distinct CDR3 sequences, 65% to 75% of them seen just once.

The sequenced material came from lung tumor tissue. This sequence joins TRBV11-3 and TRBJ2-2; D call uncertain. The receptor comes from a man aged 55 to 69 with non-small cell lung cancer. CDR3 residues: CASSLEHLDTGELFL. The CDR3, as DNA: TGTGCCAGCAGCTTGGAACACTTGGACACCGGGGAGCTGTTTCTC.